A selection of T cell receptor beta chains follows, all from one sample in a study of blood T cell repertoires in COVID-19. Method: immunoSEQ multiplex PCR; TCRdb's copy keeps in-frame clones and lacks some. The table lists roughly 88,000 clones, roughly 72% of them singletons. The specimen sequenced was peripheral blood. The receptors derive from a woman in her sixties or seventies in a cohort sampled during active or convalescent COVID-19. CDR3s leave out the opening cysteine and the closing phenylalanine or tryptophan.

J,V,CDR3
TRBJ2-3,TRBV27,ASSLLRISTDTQY
TRBJ2-1,TRBV5-4,ASSQGQSREQF
TRBJ1-3,TRBV11-2,ASSLSGGGNTIY
TRBJ2-3,TRBV27,ASSGVRHTDTQY
TRBJ2-5,TRBV7-6,ASTPAPSGGAWRETQY
TRBJ1-4,TRBV5-5,ASSWEGRGEKLF
TRBJ1-1,TRBV18,ASSPTINPEWAF
TRBJ2-7,TRBV6-6,ASSYVLGPYEQY
TRBJ2-3,TRBV5-6,ASSLFDRHTDTQY
TRBJ1-1,TRBV7-2,ASRGDNLEAF
TRBJ1-2,TRBV30,AWSSRRESYGYT
TRBJ1-2,TRBV28,ASSLPGRGTQSQSDGYT
TRBJ2-7,TRBV7-2,ASAPWGVTYEQY
TRBJ1-1,TRBV19,ASSSRGRAEAF
TRBJ1-4,TRBV27,ASSFLRTGGGEKLF
TRBJ2-5,TRBV5-1,ASRKGGGYQETQY